The 24 T cell receptor beta chains given below trace back to one sample, sequenced in a study of blood T cell repertoires in COVID-19. Clones were sequenced by immunoSEQ multiplex PCR, and TCRdb holds only the in-frame ones, with some missing. The sample consists of about 140,000 clones, around 81% of them appearing once. Sequences were obtained from peripheral blood. Every receptor here comes from a human donor in a cohort sampled during active COVID-19.

The gene calls are TRBV19 and TRBJ2-1; the match to TRBD2 covers 13 bases. V shed 8 bases and J 3 bases; nucleotides not matched to a gene: 7. The CDR3 is 16 amino acids. Looked up from germline, CDR1 is LNHDA and CDR2 is SQIVND (reference sequence). CDR3 bases: TGTGCCAGTCGGACTAGCGGGAGAGGCCTCTACAATGAGCAGTTCTTC. Translation gives CASRTSGRGLYNEQFF.

V usage is TRBV28 and J usage is TRBJ1-2, with a weak D call TRBD1 (5 bases). Germline loops: CDR1 MDHEN, CDR2 SYDVKM. V was clipped by 8 bases and J by 3 bases, with 16 bases between them. This CDR3 region has 14 residues. For the CDR3, the DNA is TGTGCCAGCGATAAGCCAGGGCGAGACTATGGCTACACCTTC. It yields the protein CASDKPGRDYGYTF.

This clone was detected a few times. This sequence joins TRBV10-2 and TRBJ1-2; 8 bases map to TRBD1. J lost 3 bases, V lost 8 bases, and 2 bases had no gene match. The germline V gene has CDR1 WSHSY and CDR2 SAAADI. The CDR3 is 12 residues long. The CDR3 loop reads CASSDRDYGYTF. CDR3 nucleotides: TGCGCCAGCTCGGACAGGGACTATGGCTACACCTTC.

V and J are TRBV7-2 and TRBJ2-2; D is perhaps TRBD1 (5 bases). With 2 bases removed from V and 6 bases from J, the gap between germline ends came to 19 bases. The germline gives CDR1 SGHTA, CDR2 FQGNSA. The CDR3 length is 17 residues. CDR3 in amino acids: CASSLRAIGAKAGELFF. The CDR3 DNA sequence: TGTGCCAGCAGCTTACGGGCTATTGGGGCTAAGGCCGGGGAGCTGTTTTTT.

This chain uses TRBV5-1 with TRBJ2-3; 13 bases align to TRBD2. This CDR3 region has 16 residues. Germline V lookup: CDR1 SGHRS, CDR2 YFSETQ. J lost 6 bases, V lost 0 bases, and 4 bases had no gene match. CDR3 sequence reads: CASSLGRTSGSDTQYF. The DNA for the CDR3 is TGCGCCAGCAGCTTGGGGAGGACTAGCGGGAGTGATACGCAGTATTTT.

The J gene is TRBJ2-7, the V gene TRBV4-2; D gene unclear. Germline assignment: CDR1 LGHNA and CDR2 YNFKEQ. V lost 2 bases and J lost 6, with 11 bases in between. CDR3 size: 13 residues. The CDR3 nucleotides read TGTGCCAGCAGCCAAATCCCGAGGAGCGAGCAGTACTTC. This encodes CASSQIPRSEQYF.

This clone has only a few counts. CDR3 nucleotide sequence: TGTGCCAGCAGTCTGGGACTAGGTAGGACAGATACGCAGTATTTT. This encodes CASSLGLGRTDTQYF. The chain has TRBV6-5 and TRBJ2-3, with TRBD2 matching 8 bases. The CDR3 contains 15 residues. The V and J ends lost 5 bases and 3 bases, in that order; junction bases with no gene match: 7. Germline assignment: CDR1 MNHEY and CDR2 SVGAGI.

The CDR3 is CASSFNNEQFF. The CDR3 DNA reads TGTGCCAGCAGTTTCAACAATGAGCAGTTCTTC. V gene TRBV6-5 combines with J gene TRBJ2-1; D gene ambiguous. Per the germline V gene, CDR1 is MNHEY and CDR2 is SVGAGI. Trimming took off 4 bases at V and 5 bases at J, with 3 bases between the two ends. The CDR3 runs to 11 residues.

Worth noting for this clone: The same CDR3 arises from other DNA sequences in this sample as well. The J gene is TRBJ1-1, the V gene TRBV18, with 8 bases aligning to TRBD1. From germline, CDR1 is KGHSH and CDR2 LQKENI. CDR3 size: 14 residues. Germline trimming cut 3 bases from V and 1 base from J; bases unmatched to any gene: 1. CDR3 amino acids: CASSPGQGNTEAFF. The CDR3 region has the DNA TGTGCCAGCTCACCCGGACAGGGGAACACTGAAGCTTTCTTT.

The rearrangement joins TRBV19 to TRBJ2-7; 12 bases match TRBD2. V gave up 4 bases and J gave up 3 bases; unmatched junction bases: 10. The germline CDR1 and CDR2 sequences are LNHDA and SQIVND (reference sequence). This CDR3 is 17 amino acids long. This CDR3 reads CASSTDLAGGIHYEQYF. CDR3 sequence (DNA): TGTGCCAGTAGTACCGATCTAGCGGGAGGGATACACTACGAGCAGTACTTC.

The chain employs TRBV21-1 and TRBJ2-2; TRBD2, the table's D call, was not compared with the DNA. TRBV21-1 is an annotated pseudogene. This CDR3 has 14 amino acids. CDR3 bases: TGTGCCAGCAGCACGACTCCTGAACCCGGGGAGCTGTTTTTT. It specifies CASSTTPEPGELFF.

The chain has TRBV18 and TRBJ1-5; D gene unclear. V lost 6 bases, J lost 4 bases, and 10 bases lay in between. The CDR3 runs to 13 residues. In germline, CDR1 is KGHSH, CDR2 LQKENI. In nucleotides, the CDR3 is TGTGCCAGCTCGGAGGGAGGGAATCAGCCCCAGCATTTT. The encoded protein is CASSEGGNQPQHF.

The chain joins TRBV19 to TRBJ2-7; D gene ambiguous. Trimming took off 8 bases at V and 2 bases at J, with 16 bases between the two ends. Germline-derived CDR1 and CDR2 are LNHDA and SQIVND (reference sequence). The CDR3 sequence is 14 residues long. Written as DNA, the CDR3 is TGTGCCAGTTCCACCCCCGGGTCTACCTACGAGCAGTACTTC. It encodes CASSTPGSTYEQYF.

CDR3 residues: CASSATGPSSGNTIYF. CDR3 DNA sequence: TGTGCCAGTAGTGCGACAGGTCCTAGCTCTGGAAACACCATATATTTT. The chain links TRBV19 to TRBJ1-3; tentative D call: TRBD1 (6 bases). Looked up from germline, CDR1 is LNHDA and CDR2 is SQIVND (reference sequence). V shed 5 bases and J shed 0 bases, with 14 bases lying between them. This CDR3 is built from 16 residues. Based on the CDR3 plus reference TRBV19 and TRBJ1-3, the full variable domain is DGGITQSPKYLFRKEGQNVTLSCEQNLNHDAMYWYRQDPGQGLRLIYYSQIVNDFQKGDIAEGYSVSREKKESFPLTVTSAQKNPTAFYLCASSATGPSSGNTIYFGEGSWLTVV.

This clone was detected once. The chain has TRBV7-8 and TRBJ2-7; tentatively, D is TRBD2 (5 bases). V shed 1 base and J shed 2 bases, with 6 bases lying between them. The CDR3 extends over 13 amino acids. Per germline, CDR1 SGHVS and CDR2 FQNEAQ. The CDR3 sequence: CASSLGGPYEQYF. In DNA, the CDR3 is TGTGCCAGCAGCTTAGGAGGGCCCTACGAGCAGTACTTC.

The chain uses TRBV13 and TRBJ2-7; weak D call: TRBD2 (5 bases). This CDR3 spans 13 amino acids. Trimming shortened V by 5 bases and J by 6 bases, and 14 bases separated the two germline ends. Germline CDR1 reads PRHDT; CDR2 reads FYEKMQ (reference sequence). The CDR3 sequence: CASSPSGISEQYF. CDR3 bases: TGTGCCAGCAGCCCAAGCGGTATTAGCGAGCAGTACTTC.

This clone was recorded once. This rearrangement joins TRBV29-1 to TRBJ2-3; 8 bases line up with TRBD2. With V trimmed by 1 base and J by 10 bases, 7 bases remained unmatched. The CDR3 has 13 residues. The V gene's germline CDR1 is SQVTM and CDR2 ANQGSEA. CDR3 sequence reads: CSVEGGGRGAQYF. CDR3 sequence (DNA): TGCAGCGTTGAAGGCGGGGGGCGGGGAGCGCAGTATTTT.

V is TRBV7-9 and J is TRBJ2-2, with a tentative D call TRBD1 (6 bases). Germline CDR1 reads SEHNR; CDR2 reads FQNEAQ (reference sequence). Trimming removed 6 bases from V and 7 bases from J, with 18 bases in between. There are 15 residues in the CDR3. This CDR3 reads CASSLRGSGSGELFF. DNA of the CDR3: TGTGCCAGCAGTCTAAGGGGGAGTGGCAGCGGGGAGCTGTTTTTT.

In DNA form, the CDR3 reads TGTGCCAGCAGGCCGCCGATGACAGGGGCTAGGGGCACTGAAGCTTTCTTT. As protein: CASRPPMTGARGTEAFF. This chain connects TRBV2 to TRBJ1-1; 8 bases agree with TRBD1. The germline V gene encodes CDR1 SNHLY and CDR2 FYNNEI. The CDR3 covers 17 residues. The junction had 16 bases not matched to a gene; V was cut back by 6 bases and J by 4 bases.

The genes are TRBV12-3 or TRBV12-4 and TRBJ2-7, with 7 bases lining up with TRBD1. This CDR3 has 12 residues. J gave up 3 bases and V 6 bases, and 2 bases lay outside the gene matches. CDR3 bases: TGTGCCAGCAGGGGGGACAGCTACGAGCAGTACTTC. Translation gives CASRGDSYEQYF.

This chain links TRBV4-1 with TRBJ1-2; D is possibly TRBD1 (6 bases). The CDR3 contains 15 residues. The ends were cut back, 0 bases at V and 4 bases at J, with 12 bases in the middle. Germline lookup yields CDR1 MGHRA and CDR2 YSYEKL. The CDR3 loop is CASSQEGGALYGYTF. In DNA form, the CDR3 reads TGCGCCAGCAGCCAAGAAGGGGGGGCCCTCTATGGCTACACCTTC.

This chain connects TRBV5-4 to TRBJ2-1; 9 bases match TRBD2. V lost 1 base and J lost 7; bases outside the gene matches: 6. The germline V gene encodes CDR1 SGHNT and CDR2 YYREEE (reference sequence). This CDR3 region has 15 residues. The CDR3 nucleotides read TGTGCCAGCAGCTTGTCGGCGGGAGGGGTGAATGAGCAGTTCTTC. It translates to CASSLSAGGVNEQFF. Together with reference TRBV5-4 and TRBJ2-1, the CDR3 gives the full variable domain: ETGVTQSPTHLIKTRGQQVTLRCSSQSGHNTVSWYQQALGQGPQFIFQYYREEENGRGNFPPRFSGLQFPNYSSELNVNALELDDSALYLCASSLSAGGVNEQFFGPGTRLTVL.

The chain recombines TRBV2 with TRBJ2-3; TRBD2 matches at 13 bases. Germline trimming cut 6 bases from V and 3 bases from J; bases unmatched to any gene: 3. The CDR3 consists of 15 residues. CDR1 and CDR2 (germline): SNHLY, FYNNEI. CDR3 DNA sequence: TGTGCCAGCAGATTGGGACTAGCGGGAACAGATACGCAGTATTTT. It specifies CASRLGLAGTDTQYF.

V gene TRBV2 combines with J gene TRBJ2-7; D is undetermined. CDR1 SNHLY and CDR2 FYNNEI come from the germline V gene. The germline V and J ends were trimmed by 2 bases and 7 bases, with 15 bases remaining between them. The CDR3 runs to 14 residues. DNA of the CDR3: TGTGCCAGCAGTGAATTGGTTTCAGACGGGGAGCAGTACTTC. Protein sequence: CASSELVSDGEQYF.